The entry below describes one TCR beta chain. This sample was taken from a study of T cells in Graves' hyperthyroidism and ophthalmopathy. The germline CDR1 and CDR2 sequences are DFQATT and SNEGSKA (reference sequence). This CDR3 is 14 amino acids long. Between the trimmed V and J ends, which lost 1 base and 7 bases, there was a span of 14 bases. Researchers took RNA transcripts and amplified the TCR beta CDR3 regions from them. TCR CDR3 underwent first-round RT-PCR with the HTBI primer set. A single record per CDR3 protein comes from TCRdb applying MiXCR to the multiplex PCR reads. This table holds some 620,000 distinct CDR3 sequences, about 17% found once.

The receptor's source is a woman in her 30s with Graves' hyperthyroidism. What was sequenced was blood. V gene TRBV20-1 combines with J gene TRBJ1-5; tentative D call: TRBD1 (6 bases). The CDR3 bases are TGCAGTGCTAGAGGGTCGGGGGGCGAGCAGCCCCAGCATTTT. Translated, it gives CSARGSGGEQPQHF.